The rows below give T cell receptor beta chains drawn from one sample of a study of T cell responses to AZD1222 COVID-19 vaccine. Sequencing was performed with immunoSEQ multiplex PCR; in TCRdb, only in-frame clones are kept and a portion is missing. The sample carries 150,000 or so clones, 75% to 95% recorded once. The sample here was peripheral blood, taken on day 0 of AZD1222 vaccination. The source of these receptors is an adult in good health. The conserved cysteine and the conserved F or W are not part of the CDR3 here.

v_gene	j_gene	CDR3aa
TRBV19	TRBJ2-1	ASSIEVARSNEQF
TRBV28	TRBJ1-1	ASSLSRGGTEAF
TRBV10-1	TRBJ2-7	ASSESRALEQY
TRBV4-1	TRBJ2-3	ASSQGPVRGLRDTQY
TRBV28	TRBJ2-1	ASSFTGQLNEQF
TRBV4-2	TRBJ1-1	ASSQVIGGTFSTEAF
TRBV3-1/TRBV3-2	TRBJ2-2	ASSRQGALGTGELF
TRBV15	TRBJ1-3	AVSWSGNTIY
TRBV25-1	TRBJ1-1	ATQGDRMNTEAF
TRBV7-2	TRBJ2-1	ASSFFNEQF
TRBV15	TRBJ2-7	ATSPETGLTYEQY
TRBV27	TRBJ1-2	ASSLSEGRGLTYGYT
TRBV3-1/TRBV3-2	TRBJ2-1	ASSLRRPSYNEQF
TRBV7-3	TRBJ2-1	ASSRTNNNEQF
TRBV6-5	TRBJ2-1	ASNWATDNNEQF